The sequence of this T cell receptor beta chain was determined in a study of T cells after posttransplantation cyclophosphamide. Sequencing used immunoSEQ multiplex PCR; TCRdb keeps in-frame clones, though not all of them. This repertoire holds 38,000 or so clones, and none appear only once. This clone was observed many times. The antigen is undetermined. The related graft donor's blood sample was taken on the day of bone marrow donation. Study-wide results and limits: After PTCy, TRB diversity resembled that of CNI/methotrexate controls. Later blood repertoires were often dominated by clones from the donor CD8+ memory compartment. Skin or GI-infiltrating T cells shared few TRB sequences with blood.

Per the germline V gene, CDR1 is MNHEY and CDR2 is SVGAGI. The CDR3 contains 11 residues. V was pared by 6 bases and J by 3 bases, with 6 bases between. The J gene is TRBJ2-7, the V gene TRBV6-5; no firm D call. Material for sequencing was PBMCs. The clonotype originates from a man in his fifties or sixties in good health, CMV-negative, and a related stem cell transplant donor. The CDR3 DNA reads TGTGCCAGCAGAAACAACTACGAGCAGTACTTC. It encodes CASRNNYEQYF.